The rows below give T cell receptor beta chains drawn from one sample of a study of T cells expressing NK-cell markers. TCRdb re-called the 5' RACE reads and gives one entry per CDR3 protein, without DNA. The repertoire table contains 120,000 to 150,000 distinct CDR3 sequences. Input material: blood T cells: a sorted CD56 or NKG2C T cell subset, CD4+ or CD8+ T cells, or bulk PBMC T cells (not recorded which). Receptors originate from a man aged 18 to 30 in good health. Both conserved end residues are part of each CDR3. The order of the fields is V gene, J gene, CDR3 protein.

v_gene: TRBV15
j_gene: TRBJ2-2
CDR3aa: CATSRLAGDKTGELFF

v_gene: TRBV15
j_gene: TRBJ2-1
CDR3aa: CATSRVKGQGSDEQFF

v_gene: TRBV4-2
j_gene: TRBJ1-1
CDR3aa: CASSLGPEAFF

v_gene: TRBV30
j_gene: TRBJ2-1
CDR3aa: CAWSLPGLALQSSYNEQFF

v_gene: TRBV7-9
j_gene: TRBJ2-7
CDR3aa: CASSGPAAVYEQYF

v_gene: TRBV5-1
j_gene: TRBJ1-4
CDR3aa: CASRSPGGEKLFF

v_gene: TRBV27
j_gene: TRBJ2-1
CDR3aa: CASSLISVKSSYNEQFF

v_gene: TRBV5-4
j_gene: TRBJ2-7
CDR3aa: CASSHGTGLHPTYEQYF

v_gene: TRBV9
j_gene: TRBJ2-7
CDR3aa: CASSAVGDPTYEQYF

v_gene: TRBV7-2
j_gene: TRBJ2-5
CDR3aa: CASSSGLPTETQYF

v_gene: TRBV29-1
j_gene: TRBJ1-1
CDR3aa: CGSSLNAEAFF

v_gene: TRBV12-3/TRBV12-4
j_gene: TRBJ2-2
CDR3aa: CASSLRDFNTGELFF

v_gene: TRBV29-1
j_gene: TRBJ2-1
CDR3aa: CSVRRYNEQFF

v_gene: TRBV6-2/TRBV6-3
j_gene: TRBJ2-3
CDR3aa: CASSRDDRADTQYF

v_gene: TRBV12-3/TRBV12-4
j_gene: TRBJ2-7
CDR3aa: CASSLSGTLEQYF

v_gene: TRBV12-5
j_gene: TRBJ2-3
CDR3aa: CASAMTVGQYF

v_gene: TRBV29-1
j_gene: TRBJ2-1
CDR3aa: CSVAGTSGNYNEQFF

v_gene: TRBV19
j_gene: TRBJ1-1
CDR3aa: CASSVNRANTEAFF

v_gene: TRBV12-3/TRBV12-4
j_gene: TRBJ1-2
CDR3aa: CASSLTTGNGYTF

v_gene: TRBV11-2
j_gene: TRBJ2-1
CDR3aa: CASSPFQSSYNEQFF

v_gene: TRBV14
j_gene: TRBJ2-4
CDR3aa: CASSQEFTGTRGYIQYF

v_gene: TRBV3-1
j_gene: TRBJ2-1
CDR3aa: CASSLKRSSRPPFF

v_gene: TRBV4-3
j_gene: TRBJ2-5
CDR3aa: CASSQEQPTGETQYF

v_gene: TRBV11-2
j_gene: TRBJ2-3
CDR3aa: CASSYTAPDTQYF

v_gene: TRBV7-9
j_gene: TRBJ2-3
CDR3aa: CASSREGSSDTQYF